Below are 5 T cell receptor beta chains sequenced from a single sample in a study of T cells in localized non-small cell lung cancer (dated by TCRdb to 2019 to 2021). The library came from the immunoSEQ multiplex PCR assay. TCRdb carries this immuneACCESS record with in-frame sequences only. Its versions omit some clonotypes, under half of them owing to an unresolved V gene in the studies checked, with the rest unexplained. This sample comprises roughly 36,000 clones, about 90% of them detected only once. The ten largest make up around 5.9% of the sample. Here the sequenced sample was PBMCs, taken before any cancer treatment. The receptor set was obtained from a man between 40 and 69 years old with stage II lung adenocarcinoma.

The chain is built from TRBV28 and TRBJ2-2, with 8 nucleotides matching TRBD1. Germline V gene lookup returns CDR1 MDHEN and CDR2 SYDVKM. The CDR3 is 15 amino acids. V shed 6 bases and J 6 bases; nucleotides not matched to a gene: 9. The CDR3 sequence: CASRSDRGEAGELFF. The DNA of the CDR3 is TGTGCCAGCAGATCCGACAGGGGAGAAGCCGGGGAGCTGTTTTTT.

J is TRBJ1-5 and V is TRBV15; D is perhaps TRBD1 (5 bases). CDR1 LNHNV and CDR2 YYDKDF come from the germline V gene (reference sequence). Trimming took 3 bases from V and 5 from J, leaving 11 bases between them. The CDR3 spans 14 residues. The CDR3 protein is CATSSGEGDQPQHF. The CDR3 DNA reads as TGTGCCACCAGCAGTGGGGAAGGGGATCAGCCCCAGCATTTT.

This chain connects TRBV25-1 to TRBJ2-1; tentatively, D is TRBD2 (6 bases). Between the trimmed V and J ends, which lost 6 bases and 2 bases, there was a span of 20 bases. Per germline, CDR1 MGHDK and CDR2 SYGVNS. CDR3 length equals 17 residues. CDR3 protein: CASSPQVGSQAYNEQFF. The CDR3 region has the DNA TGTGCCAGCAGCCCCCAGGTCGGGAGTCAGGCCTACAATGAGCAGTTCTTC.

The V gene is TRBV5-5, the J gene TRBJ1-3; no clear D. This CDR3 is 15 amino acids long. V shed 0 bases and J shed 3 bases, with 10 bases lying between them. Per the germline V gene, CDR1 is SGHKS and CDR2 is YYEKEE (reference sequence). CDR3 protein: CASSLVGRSGNTIYF. Here the CDR3 DNA reads TGTGCCAGCAGCTTGGTAGGGAGGAGTGGAAACACCATATATTTT. Based on the CDR3 plus reference TRBV5-5 and TRBJ1-3, the full variable domain is DAGVTQSPTHLIKTRGQQVTLRCSPISGHKSVSWYQQVLGQGPQFIFQYYEKEERGRGNFPDRFSARQFPNYSSELNVNALLLGDSALYLCASSLVGRSGNTIYFGEGSWLTVV.

The DNA of the CDR3 is TGTGCCAGCAGTTTTTCACAGGGTACCCCAGGCGAGCAGTACTTC. Encoded protein: CASSFSQGTPGEQYF. The J gene is TRBJ2-7, the V gene TRBV27; possible D gene TRBD1, 6 bases. Germline CDR1 and CDR2: MNHEY and SMNVEV (reference sequence). CDR3 length: 15 amino acids. V lost 3 bases and J lost 6, with 18 bases in between.